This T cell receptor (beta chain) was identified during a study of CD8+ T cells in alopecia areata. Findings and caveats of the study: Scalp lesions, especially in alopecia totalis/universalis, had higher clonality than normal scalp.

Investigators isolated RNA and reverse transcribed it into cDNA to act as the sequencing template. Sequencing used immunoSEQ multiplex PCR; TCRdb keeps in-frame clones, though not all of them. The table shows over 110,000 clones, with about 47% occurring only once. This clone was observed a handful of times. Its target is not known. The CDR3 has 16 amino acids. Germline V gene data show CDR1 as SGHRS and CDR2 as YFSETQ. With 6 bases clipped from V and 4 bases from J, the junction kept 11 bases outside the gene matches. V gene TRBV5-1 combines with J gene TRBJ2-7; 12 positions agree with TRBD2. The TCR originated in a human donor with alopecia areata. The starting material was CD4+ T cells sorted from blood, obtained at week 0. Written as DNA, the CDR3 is TGCGCCAGCACCTTTCTAGCGGGAGGGCACTCTTACGAGCAGTACTTC. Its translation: CASTFLAGGHSYEQYF.